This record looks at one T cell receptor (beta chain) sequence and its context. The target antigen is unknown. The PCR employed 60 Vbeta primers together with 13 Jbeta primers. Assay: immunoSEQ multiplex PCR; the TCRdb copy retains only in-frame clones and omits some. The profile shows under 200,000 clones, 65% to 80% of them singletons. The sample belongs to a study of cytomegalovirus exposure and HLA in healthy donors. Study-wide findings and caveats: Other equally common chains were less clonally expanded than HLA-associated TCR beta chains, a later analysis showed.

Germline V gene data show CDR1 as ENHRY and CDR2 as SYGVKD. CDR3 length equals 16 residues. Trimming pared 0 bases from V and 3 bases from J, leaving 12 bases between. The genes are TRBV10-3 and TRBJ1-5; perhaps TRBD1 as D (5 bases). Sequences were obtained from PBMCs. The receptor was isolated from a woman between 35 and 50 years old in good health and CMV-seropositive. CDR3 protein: CAISESGRGSNQPQHF. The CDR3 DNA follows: TGTGCCATCAGTGAGTCTGGGAGGGGTTCCAATCAGCCCCAGCATTTT.